This T cell receptor beta chain was observed in a study of cytomegalovirus exposure and HLA in healthy donors. PCR was performed using 60 Vbeta and 13 Jbeta primers. The method was immunoSEQ multiplex PCR; TCRdb's version includes in-frame clones alone and lacks a portion of them. The table includes some 270,000 clones, about 80% detected once. Sequencing was carried out using PBMCs. The sequence was obtained from a girl aged 2 to 9 in good health and CMV-seronegative.

CDR3 in DNA: TGTGCCAGCAGCGTAGTTAGGACAGTGATGAATCAGCCCCAGCATTTT. It codes for CASSVVRTVMNQPQHF. The rearrangement links TRBV9 to TRBJ1-5; a possible D gene is TRBD1 (6 bases). Germline lookup yields CDR1 SGDLS and CDR2 YYNGEE. This CDR3 is 16 amino acids long. Trimming cost V 0 bases and J 4 bases, with 14 bases left between them.